The rows below give T cell receptor beta chains drawn from one sample of a study of blood T cell repertoires in COVID-19. Generated by immunoSEQ multiplex PCR, the TCRdb table keeps only in-frame clones and is missing some. The profile shows over 150,000 clones, around 80% of them singletons. The sample taken for sequencing was peripheral blood. The receptor source for this set is a woman aged 55 to 70 with acute or convalescent COVID-19. Each CDR3 is given with its conserved first and last residue. D genes are given only for firm matches. Clone size appears in some rows only: once, few, many, or a class for an expanded clone.

clone_size	d_call	v_call	j_call	cdr3_nt	cdr3_aa
NA	TRBD1	TRBV4-3	TRBJ1-2	TGCGCCAGCAGCCGAACAGGGGAGAGCGGCTACACCTTC	CASSRTGESGYTF
NA	TRBD1	TRBV5-5	TRBJ1-4	TGTGCCAGCAGCGGCGGGACAGGGAGTGAAAAACTGTTTTTT	CASSGGTGSEKLFF
NA	TRBD1	TRBV5-1	TRBJ1-3	TGCGCCAGCGGGACAGGGGGCAATTATGGAAACACCATATATTTT	CASGTGGNYGNTIYF
NA	NA	TRBV5-1	TRBJ2-5	TGCGCCAGCAGCTCCTGGACTATCCAAGAGACCCAGTACTTC	CASSSWTIQETQYF
NA	TRBD2	TRBV18	TRBJ2-5	TGTGCCAGCTCACCACCGGCGGGGGGCCAAGAGACCCAGTACTTC	CASSPPAGGQETQYF
NA	TRBD2	TRBV13	TRBJ2-4	TGTGCCAGCAGAGCGCGGGGGGGCCAGGCCGGAAACATTCAGTACTTC	CASRARGGQAGNIQYF
NA	NA	TRBV12-3/TRBV12-4	TRBJ1-2	TGTGCCAGCAGACAGGCGGCTCCCTATGGCTACACCTTC	CASRQAAPYGYTF
NA	NA	TRBV2	TRBJ2-2	TGTGCCAGCAGTACCTTACTGAACACCGGGGAGCTGTTTTTT	CASSTLLNTGELFF
NA	NA	TRBV6-5	TRBJ2-7	TGTGCCAGCAGTCCTAGACAGGTCTGGAGCGAGCAGTACTTC	CASSPRQVWSEQYF
NA	NA	TRBV6-5	TRBJ1-4	TGTGCCAGCAGTAAGACAGGTTTGGGTGAAAAACTGTTTTTT	CASSKTGLGEKLFF
NA	TRBD1	TRBV28	TRBJ2-7	TGTGCCAGCACCCCATTGACAGGGGGCTACGAGCAGTACTTC	CASTPLTGGYEQYF
NA	TRBD1	TRBV6-5	TRBJ1-6	TGTGCCAGCAGCCGGGGACAGGGGAATTCACCCCTCCACTTT	CASSRGQGNSPLHF
NA	TRBD2	TRBV24-1	TRBJ2-2	TGTGCCACCAGTGATCGAGGACTAGCGGGGGGGCCTGTCACCGGGGAGCTGTTTTTT	CATSDRGLAGGPVTGELFF
NA	TRBD1	TRBV16	TRBJ1-4	TGTGCCAGCAGCCCCTCCGGGACAGGGAATGAAAAACTGTTTTTT	CASSPSGTGNEKLFF
NA	NA	TRBV12-3/TRBV12-4	TRBJ1-5	TGTGCCAGCAGAAGACAGGAAAATCAGCCCCAGCATTTT	CASRRQENQPQHF
NA	NA	TRBV28	TRBJ1-1	TGTGCCAGCAGTCCCCTGCAGGGGCGAGCTTTCTTT	CASSPLQGRAFF
NA	NA	TRBV7-9	TRBJ1-6	TGTGCCAGCAGCCCGGACACCCGCTCCTATAATTCACCCCTCCACTTT	CASSPDTRSYNSPLHF
NA	TRBD1	TRBV5-1	TRBJ2-7	TGCGCCAGCAGCCAAGGGACAGGGGGGCTGGAGCAGTACTTC	CASSQGTGGLEQYF
NA	TRBD2	TRBV7-3	TRBJ2-5	TGTGCCAGCAGCCCGGGACTACGGCAAGAGACCCAGTACTTC	CASSPGLRQETQYF
NA	TRBD1	TRBV2	TRBJ1-5	TGTGCCAGCAGTGGAGGGACAGGGGGCAATCAGCCCCAGCATTTT	CASSGGTGGNQPQHF
NA	NA	TRBV11-3	TRBJ1-1	TGTGCCAGCAGCTTACAGGGTGGCGAAGCTTTCTTT	CASSLQGGEAFF
NA	TRBD1	TRBV27	TRBJ1-2	TGTGCCAGCAGTTTAACCGCAGGGGGGAGCTATGGCTACACCTTC	CASSLTAGGSYGYTF
few	NA	TRBV9	TRBJ1-2	TGTGCCAGCAGCGCCCAGGAATCCTATGGCTACACCTTC	CASSAQESYGYTF
NA	NA	TRBV29-1	TRBJ2-2	TGCAGCGTAGAGGTCGGGGAGCTGTTTTTT	CSVEVGELFF
NA	NA	TRBV24-1	TRBJ2-3	TGTGCCACCAGTGCCAGCGGAACTAGCACAGATACGCAGTATTTT	CATSASGTSTDTQYF
NA	TRBD2	TRBV7-2	TRBJ2-5	TGTGCCAGCAGCTTACCCGGGGGGGCTGAGACCCAGTACTTC	CASSLPGGAETQYF
NA	NA	TRBV4-2	TRBJ1-4	TGTGCCAGCAGCCAAGAAGGACCTCCCGGGGGAAAACTGTTTTTT	CASSQEGPPGGKLFF
NA	TRBD2	TRBV5-1	TRBJ2-1	TGCGCCAGTCAAACTAGCGGGGGGGCTAAAAATGAGCAGTTCTTC	CASQTSGGAKNEQFF
NA	NA	TRBV7-2	TRBJ2-5	TGTGCCAGCAGCTCCGCCCCCCGAGGGGGAACCCAGTACTTC	CASSSAPRGGTQYF
NA	NA	TRBV14	TRBJ1-4	TGTGCCAGCAGCCAAGATCTTTCCGGTTTCGAGCGTGAAAAACTGTTTTTT	CASSQDLSGFEREKLFF
few	TRBD2	TRBV5-6	TRBJ2-3	TGTGCCAGCAGCTCTAGCGGGGGGCACCTAGATACGCAGTATTTT	CASSSSGGHLDTQYF
NA	NA	TRBV7-6	TRBJ2-2	TGTGCCAGTTCGGGGGGCCCGAACACCGGGGAGCTGTTTTTT	CASSGGPNTGELFF
NA	TRBD2	TRBV4-1	TRBJ2-1	TGCGCCAGCAGCCAAGATCCTCTGACTAGCGGGGGGCTTTACAATGAGCAGTTCTTC	CASSQDPLTSGGLYNEQFF
NA	TRBD1	TRBV5-1	TRBJ1-3	TGCGCCAGCAGCTTGGGACAGGGCCGGGTTGACACCATATATTTT	CASSLGQGRVDTIYF
NA	TRBD1	TRBV2	TRBJ1-5	TGTGCCAGCAGGACGAGCAGGGGGAGCAATCAGCCCCAGCATTTT	CASRTSRGSNQPQHF
NA	NA	TRBV6-4	TRBJ1-2	TGTGCCAGCTGGGGGGGCAGCCCATCGATTCCTGTATCCCGACCCTATGGCTACACCTTC	CASWGGSPSIPVSRPYGYTF
NA	NA	TRBV20-1	TRBJ1-1	TGCAGTGCTAGTAACCAGGGGAGTGAAGCTTTCTTT	CSASNQGSEAFF
NA	NA	TRBV7-2	TRBJ2-7	TGTGCCAGCAGCTTAGAACCCGGTGCCTACGAGCAGTACTTC	CASSLEPGAYEQYF
NA	NA	TRBV15	TRBJ1-5	TGTGCCACCAGCCAGGGTTTCAATCAGCCCCAGCATTTT	CATSQGFNQPQHF
NA	NA	TRBV9	TRBJ2-1	TGTGCCAGCAGCGGTTCACGGGGGGCCATAACCCACAATGAGCAGTTCTTC	CASSGSRGAITHNEQFF
NA	TRBD1	TRBV10-2	TRBJ1-4	TGCGCCAGCACCGGTCTGACAGGGGCGGGAGAAAAACTGTTTTTT	CASTGLTGAGEKLFF
NA	TRBD1	TRBV24-1	TRBJ1-5	TGTGCCACCAGTGACAGGGACAGGGCGCCCCAGCATTTT	CATSDRDRAPQHF
NA	TRBD1	TRBV7-3	TRBJ1-6	TGTGCCAGCAGTCCTCACAGGGGGTCACCCCTCCACTTT	CASSPHRGSPLHF
NA	NA	TRBV27	TRBJ1-1	TGTGCCAGCAGTTTCCGCGACAGATACACTGAAGCTTTCTTT	CASSFRDRYTEAFF
NA	TRBD1	TRBV28	TRBJ2-7	TGTGCCAGCAGTTTAGCACAGGGGGCGGGCGAGCAGTACTTC	CASSLAQGAGEQYF
NA	NA	TRBV6-2/TRBV6-3	TRBJ2-3	TGTGCCAGCAGTTACAACGGGGGGCCGAACACAGATACGCAGTATTTT	CASSYNGGPNTDTQYF
NA	TRBD1	TRBV9	TRBJ1-3	TGTGCCAGCAGCGTAGGAGGGGGACAGGGATCCGGAAACACCATATATTTT	CASSVGGGQGSGNTIYF
NA	TRBD2	TRBV9	TRBJ2-1	TGTGCCAGCAGCTTGGGACTAGCGGGGGGAAGCTCCTACAATGAGCAGTTCTTC	CASSLGLAGGSSYNEQFF
NA	TRBD1	TRBV7-9	TRBJ2-5	TGTGCCAGCAGCCGGTCGGCAGGGGGCGATGAGACCCAGTACTTC	CASSRSAGGDETQYF
NA	TRBD1	TRBV29-1	TRBJ2-1	TGCAGCGTTGTGGGACAGGAAGGGGTAAGCTCCTACAATGAGCAGTTCTTC	CSVVGQEGVSSYNEQFF